This passage covers 6 T cell receptor beta chains from one sample sequenced in a study of T cell changes during pregnancy in multiple sclerosis. Data came from immunoSEQ multiplex PCR; TCRdb stores just in-frame clones and leaves some out. The sample comprises tens of thousands of clones, 90% of which are singletons, and approximately 1.5% rests with the top ten. The sequencing used peripheral blood, collected in the first trimester of pregnancy. These receptors all stem from a female donor in good health, enrolled as a control in a pregnancy study.

The genes are TRBV28 and TRBJ2-2; TRBD1 is a possible D gene (6 bases). Germline CDR1 is MDHEN and CDR2 is SYDVKM. Trimming removed 5 bases from V and 6 bases from J, with 19 bases in between. The CDR3 extends over 16 amino acids. The CDR3 loop reads CASSTPGAQRPGELFF. CDR3 nucleotide sequence: TGTGCCAGCAGTACGCCAGGGGCCCAACGTCCCGGGGAGCTGTTTTTT.

The genes are TRBV20-1 and TRBJ2-2; D call uncertain. Trimming removed 4 bases at V and 8 bases at J, with 8 bases between. This CDR3 is 11 amino acids long. Germline V gene sequence: CDR1 DFQATT, CDR2 SNEGSKA (reference sequence). CDR3 loop: CSATRRGELFF. Written as DNA, the CDR3 is TGCAGTGCTACCCGGCGGGGGGAGCTGTTTTTT.

The gene calls are TRBV5-1 and TRBJ2-5; 9 bases line up with TRBD1. The CDR3 extends over 15 amino acids. CDR1 SGHRS and CDR2 YFSETQ come from the germline V gene. The J segment lost 3 bases and the V segment lost 3 bases, leaving 6 bases of the junction unmatched. DNA of the CDR3: TGCGCCAGCAGCTGGGGGACAGGGACAAAAGAGACCCAGTACTTC. This translates into CASSWGTGTKETQYF.

The gene calls are TRBV11-3 and TRBJ2-3, with 11 positions matching TRBD2. CDR3 length equals 16 residues. Germline lookup yields CDR1 SGHNT and CDR2 YENEEA. J was trimmed by 4 bases and V by 5 bases; bases with no gene match: 8. The CDR3 nucleotides read TGTGCCAGCAGCCTTACTAGCGGGAGTAACGCAGATACGCAGTATTTT. Protein product: CASSLTSGSNADTQYF.

The chain uses TRBV14 and TRBJ2-1; 11 bases agree with TRBD2. The CDR3 has 15 residues. The germline gives CDR1 SGHDN, CDR2 FVKESK. The junction had 7 bases not matched to a gene; V was cut back by 0 bases and J by 12 bases. CDR3 coding DNA: TGTGCCAGCAGCCAAGATAGCGGGAGGGCCAGTAGGCAGTTCTTC. This sequence encodes CASSQDSGRASRQFF.

The CDR3 coding sequence is TGTGCCAGCAGCAAAGGGTCAAGGTCTAGGCATGAGCAGTTCTTC. Translated: CASSKGSRSRHEQFF. This sequence joins TRBV21-1 and TRBJ2-1; the table's D call of TRBD2 was not tested on the DNA. TRBV21-1 counts as a pseudogene. The CDR3 is 15 residues long.